These 27 T cell receptor beta chains were all obtained from the same sample, sequenced in a study of blood T cell repertoires in COVID-19. Profiled with immunoSEQ multiplex PCR; TCRdb holds only in-frame clones, not every one. The sample has about 190,000 clones; 80% to 90% are singletons. What was sequenced was peripheral blood. The receptors were sampled from a woman older than 75 with COVID-19, enrolled during active disease.

V usage is TRBV2 and J usage is TRBJ1-2; 8 bases are shared with TRBD1. J lost 3 bases, V lost 5 bases, and 17 bases had no gene match. The CDR3 spans 18 residues. CDR1 and CDR2 (germline): SNHLY, FYNNEI. CDR3 nucleotides: TGTGCCAGCAGTTATGGACAGGGCTTAAGGATAAAGGACTATGGCTACACCTTC. It yields the protein CASSYGQGLRIKDYGYTF.

This clone was counted a single time. V usage is TRBV4-1 and J usage is TRBJ2-7, with a tentative D call TRBD2 (5 bases). V was trimmed by 1 base and J by 1 base, leaving 11 bases between them. The V gene's germline CDR1 is MGHRA and CDR2 YSYEKL. CDR3 length: 15 amino acids. The CDR3, as DNA: TGCGCCAGCAGCCAAGGGACTGAGGGTTCCTACGAGCAGTACTTC. This encodes CASSQGTEGSYEQYF.

The V gene is TRBV4-1, the J gene TRBJ2-7; TRBD2 agrees at 9 bases. The CDR3 contains 17 residues. Germline V lookup: CDR1 MGHRA, CDR2 YSYEKL. V lost 1 base to trimming and J lost 7 bases; unmatched junction nucleotides: 14. CDR3 nucleotides: TGCGCCAGCAGCCAAGGAAAGGCTAGCGGGACCTCTGGAGAGCAGTACTTC. Amino acids: CASSQGKASGTSGEQYF.

This chain joins TRBV5-6 and TRBJ1-1; no clear D gene. The CDR3 is 13 residues long. Germline assignment: CDR1 SGHDT and CDR2 YYEEEE. V dropped 3 bases and J dropped 2 bases, with 8 bases sitting between them. CDR3 residues: CASSSGINTEAFF. CDR3 nucleotide sequence: TGTGCCAGCAGCTCCGGTATCAACACTGAAGCTTTCTTT. Full variable domain (rest looked up from reference TRBV5-6 and TRBJ1-1): DAGVTQSPTHLIKTRGQQVTLRCSPKSGHDTVSWYQQALGQGPQFIFQYYEEEERQRGNFPDRFSGHQFPNYSSELNVNALLLGDSALYLCASSSGINTEAFFGQGTRLTVV.

The chain couples TRBV4-2 to TRBJ1-5; D is possibly TRBD1 (5 bases). Trimming pared 0 bases from V and 3 bases from J, leaving 9 bases between. Per the germline V gene, CDR1 is LGHNA and CDR2 is YNFKEQ. This CDR3 has 15 residues. DNA for the CDR3: TGTGCCAGCAGCCAAGAGTCAGGGTACAATCAGCCCCAGCATTTT. Its translation: CASSQESGYNQPQHF.

This clone occurred a few times. The CDR3 region has the DNA TGCGCCAGCAGCTGGGACACCCCAGTTAATTCACCCCTCCACTTT. As protein: CASSWDTPVNSPLHF. The chain employs TRBV5-1 and TRBJ1-6; D may be TRBD1 (6 bases). The CDR3 is 15 amino acids. The V end lost 3 bases, the J end lost 6 bases, and 13 bases lay between the germline ends. Germline V gene data show CDR1 as SGHRS and CDR2 as YFSETQ. Full variable domain (missing parts from reference TRBV5-1 and TRBJ1-6): KAGVTQTPRYLIKTRGQQVTLSCSPISGHRSVSWYQQTPGQGLQFLFEYFSETQRNKGNFPGRFSGRQFSNSRSEMNVSTLELGDSALYLCASSWDTPVNSPLHFGNGTRLTVT.

The genes are TRBV15 and TRBJ2-3; TRBD2 is a possible D gene (6 bases). Germline assignment: CDR1 LNHNV and CDR2 YYDKDF (reference sequence). Trimming took 3 bases from V and 6 from J, leaving 13 bases between them. The CDR3 consists of 14 residues. The CDR3 sequence: CATSRGGYSDTQYF. The CDR3 DNA sequence: TGTGCCACCAGCAGGGGGGGTTATTCGGATACGCAGTATTTT.

The chain has TRBV24-1 and TRBJ2-6; 10 nucleotides agree with TRBD1. The V and J ends lost 2 bases and 4 bases, in that order; junction bases with no gene match: 10. The germline V gene encodes CDR1 KGHDR and CDR2 SFDVKD. This CDR3 region has 19 residues. The CDR3, as DNA: TGTGCCACCAGTGATTGGTCCGGGACAGGGGTTGAAGGGGCCAACGTCCTGACTTTC. Protein: CATSDWSGTGVEGANVLTF.

The genes are TRBV4-1 and TRBJ1-4; the D gene is possibly TRBD1 (5 bases). V was pared by 10 bases and J by 9 bases, with 21 bases between. From germline, CDR1 is MGHRA and CDR2 YSYEKL. CDR3 length equals 14 residues. CDR3 in DNA: TGCGCCACCACGGGGGAGGCCCTAGGGAAAAAACTGTTTTTT. Amino acid sequence: CATTGEALGKKLFF.

The V and J genes are TRBV18 and TRBJ1-4; D might be TRBD1 (6 bases). This CDR3 contains 14 residues. The ends were cut back, 8 bases at V and 7 bases at J, with 17 bases in the middle. The V gene's germline CDR1 is KGHSH and CDR2 LQKENI. The chain's CDR3 is CASAEVQGSEKLFF. The CDR3 DNA sequence: TGTGCCAGCGCAGAAGTACAGGGAAGTGAAAAACTGTTTTTT.

This chain joins TRBV5-1 and TRBJ1-1; the match to TRBD1 covers 9 bases. The CDR3 runs to 16 residues. Germline V lookup: CDR1 SGHRS, CDR2 YFSETQ. Losses at the gene ends were 0 bases for V and 5 bases for J; bases not matched to a gene: 8. This CDR3 is CASSLGGQGWVTEAFF. The CDR3 DNA follows: TGCGCCAGCAGCTTGGGAGGACAGGGGTGGGTTACTGAAGCTTTCTTT.

The chain is built from TRBV3-1 (or the pseudogene TRBV3-2) and TRBJ2-1; 7 bases agree with TRBD2. Losses at the gene ends were 4 bases for V and 3 bases for J; bases not matched to a gene: 9. The CDR3 length is 16 residues. CDR1 is LGHDT, CDR2 YNNKEL, per germline (reference sequence). CDR3: CASSPLLAELYNEQFF. The CDR3 bases are TGTGCCAGCAGCCCCCTTCTAGCGGAACTCTACAATGAGCAGTTCTTC.

The V and J genes are TRBV4-3 and TRBJ2-7; tentative D call: TRBD1 (6 bases). V was clipped by 1 base and J by 1 base, with 11 bases between them. Per germline, CDR1 LGHNA and CDR2 YSLEER. The CDR3 extends over 15 amino acids. The DNA for the CDR3 is TGCGCCAGCAGCCAAGCTCGACAGGTTTCCTACGAGCAGTACTTC. The encoded protein is CASSQARQVSYEQYF.

This chain links TRBV10-1 with TRBJ2-7; 10 bases fit TRBD2. CDR1 is WNHNN, CDR2 SYGVQD, per germline (reference sequence). V lost 0 bases and J lost 2; bases outside the gene matches: 7. The CDR3 totals 17 residues. The CDR3 here is CASSESELAGVTYEQYF. CDR3 in DNA: TGCGCCAGCAGTGAGTCAGAGCTAGCGGGGGTGACCTACGAGCAGTACTTC.

The V and J genes are TRBV6-5 and TRBJ2-7; 10 nucleotides align to TRBD2. The CDR3 has 14 residues. The germline V gene encodes CDR1 MNHEY and CDR2 SVGAGI. The V and J ends lost 2 bases and 4 bases, in that order; junction bases with no gene match: 2. CDR3 bases: TGTGCCAGCAGTTACGGGACTAGCGTATACGAGCAGTACTTC. It codes for CASSYGTSVYEQYF.

The chain links TRBV28 to TRBJ2-5, with D tentatively TRBD2 (6 bases). From germline, CDR1 is MDHEN and CDR2 SYDVKM. The CDR3 is 16 residues long. The ends were cut back, 5 bases at V and 1 base at J, with 17 bases in the middle. For the CDR3, the DNA is TGTGCCAGCAGTCCCCCTCCCGGGAGACTCCAAGAGACCCAGTACTTC. Its protein product is CASSPPPGRLQETQYF.

CDR3 residues: CASSDSGNTIYF. Written as DNA, the CDR3 is TGTGCCAGCAGCGACAGCGGAAACACCATATATTTT. The V gene is TRBV6-6, the J gene TRBJ1-3; a possible D gene is TRBD1 (5 bases). Germline loops: CDR1 MNHNY, CDR2 SVGAGI (reference sequence). The V end lost 6 bases, the J end lost 4 bases, and 7 bases lay between the germline ends. The CDR3 consists of 12 residues.

The chain combines TRBV19 with TRBJ1-1; 11 bases match TRBD1. The ends lost 2 bases at V and 6 bases at J; junction bases unmatched: 5. The V gene's germline CDR1 is LNHDA and CDR2 SQIVND (reference sequence). The CDR3 is 15 amino acids. CDR3: CASSIRRGQGAEAFF. CDR3 coding DNA: TGTGCCAGTAGTATAAGGAGGGGACAGGGGGCTGAAGCTTTCTTT. The full variable domain, rest sourced from reference TRBV19 and TRBJ1-1, is DGGITQSPKYLFRKEGQNVTLSCEQNLNHDAMYWYRQDPGQGLRLIYYSQIVNDFQKGDIAEGYSVSREKKESFPLTVTSAQKNPTAFYLCASSIRRGQGAEAFFGQGTRLTVV.

The chain combines TRBV4-1 with TRBJ2-6, with 7 positions matching TRBD1. The CDR3 is 17 residues long. The V and J ends lost 3 bases and 0 bases, in that order; junction bases with no gene match: 5. The germline gives CDR1 MGHRA, CDR2 YSYEKL. In DNA, the CDR3 is TGCGCCAGCAGCCAGGGACAGACCAGCTCTGGGGCCAACGTCCTGACTTTC. Its translation is CASSQGQTSSGANVLTF.

This clone was detected once. The chain recombines TRBV29-1 with TRBJ2-5; tentative D call: TRBD1 (9 bases). Germline CDR1 reads SQVTM; CDR2 reads ANQGSEA. The CDR3 sequence is 14 residues long. Trimming removed 6 bases from V and 5 bases from J, with 19 bases in between. The CDR3 coding sequence is TGCAGCGTACCGGGACAGGGACTAGTGGAGACCCAGTACTTC. Translating gives CSVPGQGLVETQYF.

The V gene is TRBV30, the J gene TRBJ1-1, with TRBD1 as a possible D gene (5 bases). The CDR3 covers 13 residues. Germline V gene sequence: CDR1 GTSNPN, CDR2 SVGIG (reference sequence). Trimming removed 3 bases at V and 3 bases at J, with 11 bases between. CDR3 sequence: CAWRRPGHTEAFF. In DNA, the CDR3 is TGTGCCTGGAGACGGCCAGGGCACACTGAAGCTTTCTTT. Full variable domain (missing parts from reference TRBV30 and TRBJ1-1): SQTIHQWPATLVQPVGSPLSLECTVEGTSNPNLYWYRQAAGRGLQLLFYSVGIGQISSEVPQNLSASRPQDRQFILSSKKLLLSDSGFYLCAWRRPGHTEAFFGQGTRLTVV.

This chain uses TRBV15 with TRBJ2-1; 7 bases line up with TRBD2. Germline lookup yields CDR1 LNHNV and CDR2 YYDKDF (reference sequence). CDR3 length: 15 residues. With V trimmed by 2 bases and J by 2 bases, 3 bases remained unmatched. The CDR3 region is CATSRLGLAYNEQFF. The CDR3 DNA reads as TGTGCCACCAGCAGACTCGGACTAGCCTACAATGAGCAGTTCTTC.

The V and J genes are TRBV11-2 and TRBJ2-4, with TRBD1 identical over 8 bases. Germline trimming cut 5 bases from V and 5 bases from J; bases unmatched to any gene: 2. The germline V gene has CDR1 SGHAT and CDR2 FQNNGV. This CDR3 contains 13 residues. CDR3 DNA sequence: TGTGCCAGCAGCACGGACAGGGAAAACATTCAGTACTTC. It translates to CASSTDRENIQYF.

The CDR3 region has the DNA TGTGCCAGCAGTTTTCACCCTATGAACACTGAAGCTTTCTTT. Translation: CASSFHPMNTEAFF. This rearrangement joins TRBV7-9 to TRBJ1-1, with no clear D. V was trimmed by 6 bases and J by 0 bases, leaving 11 bases between them. Per germline, CDR1 SEHNR and CDR2 FQNEAQ (reference sequence). The CDR3 has 14 residues.

This chain connects TRBV3-1 (or the pseudogene TRBV3-2) to TRBJ2-7; 7 bases match TRBD1. CDR1 and CDR2 from the germline V gene are LGHDT and YNNKEL (reference sequence). This CDR3 comprises 14 residues. Trimming took 4 bases from V and 4 from J; bases not matched to a gene: 7. The CDR3 DNA reads as TGTGCCAGCAGCCGGTCCGGGACAGAATACGAGCAGTACTTC. Its translation is CASSRSGTEYEQYF.

The rearrangement uses TRBV5-6 and TRBJ2-5, with a weak D call TRBD2 (7 bases). Looked up from germline, CDR1 is SGHDT and CDR2 is YYEEEE. V lost 3 bases to trimming and J lost 4 bases, with 16 bases between them. The CDR3 totals 15 residues. The CDR3 loop is CASSSLQGGGETQYF. The DNA for the CDR3 is TGTGCCAGCAGCTCACTACAGGGAGGGGGAGAGACCCAGTACTTC.

V is TRBV11-2 and J is TRBJ2-2; D gene uncertain. Germline CDR1 reads SGHAT; CDR2 reads FQNNGV. V was trimmed by 1 base and J by 4 bases, leaving 7 bases between them. This CDR3 has 14 residues. The CDR3 region is CASSLGLLTGELFF. The CDR3 DNA sequence: TGTGCCAGCAGCTTAGGTCTACTCACCGGGGAGCTGTTTTTT. Filled out from reference TRBV11-2 and TRBJ2-2, the complete variable domain reads EAGVAQSPRYKIIEKRQSVAFWCNPISGHATLYWYQQILGQGPKLLIQFQNNGVVDDSQLPKDRFSAERLKGVDSTLKIQPAKLEDSAVYLCASSLGLLTGELFFGEGSRLTVL.